The sample holds many counts of the clone carrying this T cell receptor (beta chain). Antigen specificity is unknown. Genes and germline come from the mouse. The CDR3 extends 4 residues past the end of the read, so its final part is completed from the germline J gene. The data originate from a study of CD8+ T cells in alopecia areata. Study context: Female roughly 7-10-week-old C3H/HeJ recipients received skin from approximately 6-13-month-old C3H/HeJ graft donors with spontaneous alopecia.

Extracted RNA was reverse transcribed into cDNA, the sequencing template. Sequencing used immunoSEQ multiplex PCR; TCRdb keeps in-frame clones, though not all of them. The data list roughly 260,000 clones, none observed once; more than 0.95% falls to the top ten. In germline, CDR1 is MNHDT, CDR2 YYDKIL. V gave up 0 bases and J gave up 0 bases, with 14 bases separating them. CDR3 size: 17 residues. General study points: Clonality in lesional scalp, especially alopecia totalis/universalis, exceeded that of normal scalp. Sharing of TCR sequences between patients (possibly for HLA-related reasons) was less clear than in mice. Normal skin contains resident alphabeta T cells, and these are also sequenced in scalp samples.

Cells that came from pooled cutaneous lymph nodes were sorted using CD4, CD8alpha, NKG2D, NKG2ACE and other markers. This TCR was recovered from a C3H/HeJ mouse with alopecia areata. Strain haplotype (MHC): H2-k. V gene TRBV17 combines with J gene TRBJ1-2; maybe TRBD1 (5 bases). Sequencing was performed on CD4+ T cells sorted from a lymph node. CDR3 sequence reads: CASSREPLPTANSDYTF. CDR3 DNA, as far as it was read: TGTGCTAGCAGTAGAGAGCCCCTCCCGACAGCAAACTCC.